The next 8 T cell receptor beta chains were all read from a single sample in a study of T-cell reconstitution after alpha-beta-depleted transplantation in children. Preparation of the TCRbeta library used unique molecular identifiers. TCRdb redid the calling of the PCR reads with MiXCR, one entry per CDR3 protein. The table has about 610,000 distinct CDR3 sequences, roughly a tenth seen once; the top ten hold approximately 4.1%. Sequencing was performed on PBMCs from the stem cell graft donor, taken from the stem cell graft. The receptors were gathered from a human donor who donated a stem cell graft to a child with acute myeloid leukemia.

This clonotype was seen a handful of times. Here the CDR3 reads CSATETGRGNTIYF. CDR3 sequence (DNA): TGCAGTGCTACCGAAACGGGACGTGGAAACACCATATATTTT. The chain carries TRBV20-1 and TRBJ1-3, with D perhaps TRBD1 (5 bases). With 4 bases removed from V and 3 bases from J, the gap between germline ends came to 13 bases. The CDR3 totals 14 residues. Germline V lookup: CDR1 DFQATT, CDR2 SNEGSKA (reference sequence).

This clonotype was counted at least ten times. The rearrangement links TRBV20-1 to TRBJ2-1; TRBD2 matches at 12 bases. This CDR3 has 16 amino acids. Unmatched junction bases numbered 6, after V lost 5 bases and J lost 1 base. Germline lookup yields CDR1 DFQATT and CDR2 SNEGSKA (reference sequence). This chain's CDR3 is CSASLAGGPSYNEQFF. DNA of the CDR3: TGCAGTGCTTCTCTAGCGGGAGGGCCTTCCTACAATGAGCAGTTCTTC.

V usage is TRBV27 and J usage is TRBJ2-2; TRBD2 is a possible D gene (6 bases). This CDR3 is 14 amino acids long. CDR1 is MNHEY, CDR2 SMNVEV, per germline (reference sequence). Trimming took off 4 bases at V and 6 bases at J, with 12 bases between the two ends. The CDR3 bases are TGTGCCAGCAGTTACCAGCGGGCACCCGGGGAGCTGTTTTTT. Translated: CASSYQRAPGELFF.

The chain recombines TRBV9 with TRBJ2-7; D possibly corresponds to TRBD2 (6 bases). This CDR3 contains 14 residues. V lost 0 bases to trimming and J lost 6 bases, with 13 bases between them. Germline CDR1 SGDLS, CDR2 YYNGEE. CDR3 in amino acids: CASSVGDSTGEQYF. The CDR3 nucleotides read TGTGCCAGCAGCGTAGGGGACTCCACTGGCGAGCAGTACTTC.

This clonotype was observed at least ten times. CDR3 nucleotide sequence: TGCGCCAGCAGCCAAGAGGGACAGGGGATCAATGAGCAGTTCTTC. Its translation: CASSQEGQGINEQFF. This sequence joins TRBV4-3 and TRBJ2-1, with TRBD1 identical over 10 bases. Trimming took 0 bases from V and 6 from J; bases not matched to a gene: 2. The CDR3 runs 15 residues. From germline, CDR1 is LGHNA and CDR2 YSLEER.

This clonotype was recorded at least ten times. The chain combines TRBV15 with TRBJ1-5; D remains ambiguous. Germline-derived CDR1 and CDR2 are LNHNV and YYDKDF (reference sequence). The CDR3 covers 12 residues. Trimming removed 8 bases from V and 2 bases from J, with 7 bases in between. CDR3 sequence reads: CATSEGNQPQHF. CDR3 in DNA: TGTGCCACCTCGGAAGGCAATCAGCCCCAGCATTTT.

This clonotype was observed a few times. The rearrangement joins TRBV7-9 to TRBJ2-7, with a tentative D call TRBD1 (6 bases). Germline V gives CDR1 SEHNR, CDR2 FQNEAQ (reference sequence). Trimming removed 2 bases at V and 3 bases at J, with 11 bases between. The CDR3 has 14 residues. Here the CDR3 reads CASSLIGGNYEQYF. In DNA form, the CDR3 reads TGTGCCAGCAGCTTAATAGGGGGTAACTACGAGCAGTACTTC.

V gene TRBV21-1 combines with J gene TRBJ2-7. TRBV21-1 is recorded as a pseudogene. CDR3 size: 13 residues. CDR3 amino acids: CASSRGNSYEQYF. The CDR3 nucleotides read TGTGCCAGCAGCAGAGGGAACTCCTACGAGCAGTACTTC.